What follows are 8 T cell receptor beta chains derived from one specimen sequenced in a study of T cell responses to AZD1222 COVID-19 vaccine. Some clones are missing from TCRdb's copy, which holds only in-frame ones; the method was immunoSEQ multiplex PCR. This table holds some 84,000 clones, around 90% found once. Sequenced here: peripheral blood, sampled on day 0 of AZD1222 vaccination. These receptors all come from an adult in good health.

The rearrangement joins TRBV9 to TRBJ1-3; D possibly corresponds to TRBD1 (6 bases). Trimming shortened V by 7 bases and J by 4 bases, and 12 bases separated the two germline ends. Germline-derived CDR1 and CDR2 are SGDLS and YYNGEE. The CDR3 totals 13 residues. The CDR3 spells CASGGAAGNTIYF. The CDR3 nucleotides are TGTGCCAGCGGGGGGGCTGCAGGAAACACCATATATTTT.

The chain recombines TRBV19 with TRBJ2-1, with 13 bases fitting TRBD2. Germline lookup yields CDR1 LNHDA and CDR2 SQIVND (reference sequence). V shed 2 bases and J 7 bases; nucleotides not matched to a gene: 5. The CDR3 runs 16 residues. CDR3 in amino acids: CASSITSGRALNEQFF. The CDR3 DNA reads TGTGCCAGTAGTATAACTAGCGGGAGGGCGCTGAATGAGCAGTTCTTC.

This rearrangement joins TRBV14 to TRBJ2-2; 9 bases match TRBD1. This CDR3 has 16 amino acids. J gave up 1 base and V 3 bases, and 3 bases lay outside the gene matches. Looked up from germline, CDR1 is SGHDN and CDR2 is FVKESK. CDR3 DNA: TGTGCCAGCAGCCACCGGACAGGGGTGAACACCGGGGAGCTGTTTTTT. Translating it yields CASSHRTGVNTGELFF.

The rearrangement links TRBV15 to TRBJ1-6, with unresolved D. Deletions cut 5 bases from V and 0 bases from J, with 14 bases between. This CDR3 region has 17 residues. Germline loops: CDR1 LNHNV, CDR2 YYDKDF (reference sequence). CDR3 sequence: CATSPGPVSSYNSPLHF. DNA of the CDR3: TGTGCCACCAGCCCCGGACCAGTCAGCTCCTATAATTCACCCCTCCACTTT.

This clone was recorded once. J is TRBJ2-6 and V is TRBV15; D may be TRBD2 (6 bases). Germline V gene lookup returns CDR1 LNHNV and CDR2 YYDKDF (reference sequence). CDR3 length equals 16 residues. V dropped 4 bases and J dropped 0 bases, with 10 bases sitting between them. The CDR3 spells CATSIRRGSGANVLTF. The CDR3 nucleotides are TGTGCCACCAGCATAAGGAGGGGCTCTGGGGCCAACGTCCTGACTTTC.

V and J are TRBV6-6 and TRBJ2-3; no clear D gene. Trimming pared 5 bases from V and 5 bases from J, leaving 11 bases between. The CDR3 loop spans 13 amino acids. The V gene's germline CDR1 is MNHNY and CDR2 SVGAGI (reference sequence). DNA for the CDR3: TGTGCCAGCAGTCCCCATGGGCGAGATACGCAGTATTTT. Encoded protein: CASSPHGRDTQYF.

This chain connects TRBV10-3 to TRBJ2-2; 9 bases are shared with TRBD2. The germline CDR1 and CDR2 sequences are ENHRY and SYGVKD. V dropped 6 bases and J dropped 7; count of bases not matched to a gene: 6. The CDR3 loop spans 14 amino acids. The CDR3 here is CAISTSGSNGELFF. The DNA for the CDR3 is TGTGCCATCAGCACTAGCGGGTCTAACGGGGAGCTGTTTTTT.

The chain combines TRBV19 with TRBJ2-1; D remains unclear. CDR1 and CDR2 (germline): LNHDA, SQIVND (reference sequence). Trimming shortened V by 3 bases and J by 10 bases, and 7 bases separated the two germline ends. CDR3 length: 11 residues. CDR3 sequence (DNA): TGTGCCAGTAGTATTCTGAGGGAGCAGTTCTTC. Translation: CASSILREQFF. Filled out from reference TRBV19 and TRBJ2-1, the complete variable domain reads DGGITQSPKYLFRKEGQNVTLSCEQNLNHDAMYWYRQDPGQGLRLIYYSQIVNDFQKGDIAEGYSVSREKKESFPLTVTSAQKNPTAFYLCASSILREQFFGPGTRLTVL.